The clone carrying this T cell receptor (beta chain) turned up a few times. Its antigen is not identified. This specimen belongs to a study of beta chain features in type 1 diabetes. Whole-study context: Age and gender were similar between patients and healthy donors, as were cell yields. The study examined around 99,000,000 sorted cells across all samples. The study, taken as a whole, reports: People with Type 1 diabetes carried modestly yet significantly shorter TCRB CDR3s in all four CD4+ subsets.

Trimming at V came to 3 bases and at J to 5 bases, leaving 10 bases not matched to a gene. Per the germline V gene, CDR1 is SGHDN and CDR2 is FVKESK. This CDR3 comprises 17 residues. Isolated RNA was reverse transcribed in full, so expressed TCRB transcripts were sequenced. Using immunoSEQ multiplex PCR, the repertoire was profiled, and TCRdb retains in-frame clones only, with some absent. The data show 150,000 to 200,000 clones, approximately 9% seen once. Sequenced: central memory CD4+ T cells from blood. The J gene is TRBJ2-1, the V gene TRBV14; the match to TRBD2 covers 10 bases. This receptor was obtained from a woman aged 18-29 years in good health. The CDR3 region is CASSQDRGTSVDNEQFF. DNA of the CDR3: TGTGCCAGCAGCCAGGATAGGGGGACTAGCGTAGACAATGAGCAGTTCTTC. Together with reference TRBV14 and TRBJ2-1, the CDR3 gives the full variable domain: EAGVTQFPSHSVIEKGQTVTLRCDPISGHDNLYWYRRVMGKEIKFLLHFVKESKQDESGMPNNRFLAERTGGTYSTLKVQPAELEDSGVYFCASSQDRGTSVDNEQFFGPGTRLTVL.